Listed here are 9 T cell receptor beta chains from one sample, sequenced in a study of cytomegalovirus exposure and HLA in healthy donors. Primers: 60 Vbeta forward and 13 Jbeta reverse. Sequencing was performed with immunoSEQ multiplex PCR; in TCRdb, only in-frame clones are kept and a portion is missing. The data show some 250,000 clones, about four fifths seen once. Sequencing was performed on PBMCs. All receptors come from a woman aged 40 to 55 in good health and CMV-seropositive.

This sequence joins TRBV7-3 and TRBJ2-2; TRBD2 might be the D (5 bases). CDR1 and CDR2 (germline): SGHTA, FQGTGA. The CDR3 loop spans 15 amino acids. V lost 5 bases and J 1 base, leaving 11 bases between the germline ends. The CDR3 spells CASSLRRGNTGELFF. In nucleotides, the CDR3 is TGTGCCAGCAGCCTCAGACGGGGGAACACCGGGGAGCTGTTTTTT.

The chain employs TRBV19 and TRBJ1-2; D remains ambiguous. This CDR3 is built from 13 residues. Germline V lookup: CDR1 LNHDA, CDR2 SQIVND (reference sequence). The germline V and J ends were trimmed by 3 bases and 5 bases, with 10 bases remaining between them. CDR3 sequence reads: CASSMTARYGYTF. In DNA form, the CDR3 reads TGTGCCAGTAGTATGACGGCGAGGTATGGCTACACCTTC.

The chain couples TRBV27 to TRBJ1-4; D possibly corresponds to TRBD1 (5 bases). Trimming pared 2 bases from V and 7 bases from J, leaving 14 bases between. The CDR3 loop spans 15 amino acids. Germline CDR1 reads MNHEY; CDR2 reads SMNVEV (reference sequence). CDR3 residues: CASSLNGPGSEKLFF. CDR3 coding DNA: TGTGCCAGCAGTTTAAATGGTCCAGGGTCTGAAAAACTGTTTTTT.

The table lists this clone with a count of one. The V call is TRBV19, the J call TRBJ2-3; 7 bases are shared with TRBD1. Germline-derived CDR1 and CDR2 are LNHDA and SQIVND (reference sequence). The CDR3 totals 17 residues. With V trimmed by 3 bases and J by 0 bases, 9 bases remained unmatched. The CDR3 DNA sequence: TGTGCCAGTAGTATCCGCCGGGACAGTTATAGCACAGATACGCAGTATTTT. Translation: CASSIRRDSYSTDTQYF.

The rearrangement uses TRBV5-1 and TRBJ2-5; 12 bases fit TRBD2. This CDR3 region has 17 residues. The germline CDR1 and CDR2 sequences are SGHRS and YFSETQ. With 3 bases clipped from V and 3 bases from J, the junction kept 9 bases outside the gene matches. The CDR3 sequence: CASSSGLAGGVKETQYF. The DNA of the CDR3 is TGCGCCAGCAGCTCGGGACTAGCGGGCGGGGTAAAAGAGACCCAGTACTTC.

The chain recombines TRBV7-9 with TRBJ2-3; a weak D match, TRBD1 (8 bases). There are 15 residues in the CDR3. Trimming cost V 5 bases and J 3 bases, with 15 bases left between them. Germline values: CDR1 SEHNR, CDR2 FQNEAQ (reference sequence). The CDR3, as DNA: TGTGCCAGCAGCGGGGGGGACAGGTTGACAGATACGCAGTATTTT. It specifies CASSGGDRLTDTQYF.

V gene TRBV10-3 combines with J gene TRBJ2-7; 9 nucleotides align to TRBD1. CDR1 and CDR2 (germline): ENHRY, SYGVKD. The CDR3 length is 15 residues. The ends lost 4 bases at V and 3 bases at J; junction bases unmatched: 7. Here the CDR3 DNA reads TGTGCCATCAGTGCGGGGGACAGGGTCTTCTACGAGCAGTACTTC. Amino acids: CAISAGDRVFYEQYF.

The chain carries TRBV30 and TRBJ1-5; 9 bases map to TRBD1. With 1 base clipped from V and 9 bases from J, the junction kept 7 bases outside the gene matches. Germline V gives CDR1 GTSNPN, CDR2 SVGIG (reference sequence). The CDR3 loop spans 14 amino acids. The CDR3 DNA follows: TGTGCCTGGAGTGAGACAGGGGGTTCTCGGCCCCAGCATTTT. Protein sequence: CAWSETGGSRPQHF.

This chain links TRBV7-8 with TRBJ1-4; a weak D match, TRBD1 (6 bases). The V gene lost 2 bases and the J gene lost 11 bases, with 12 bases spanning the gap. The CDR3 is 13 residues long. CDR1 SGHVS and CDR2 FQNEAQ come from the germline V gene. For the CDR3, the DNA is TGTGCCAGCAGCTTATCTGGGCAGGGGAAACTGTTTTTT. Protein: CASSLSGQGKLFF.